In this sample, the clone carrying this T cell receptor beta chain turned up many times. Its antigen is unidentified. Primers included in the PCR were 60 Vbeta and 13 Jbeta primers. Repertoires were generated with immunoSEQ multiplex PCR, while TCRdb's copy carries only in-frame clones and drops some. This table has around 120,000 clones, around two thirds appearing once. The sample originates from a study of cytomegalovirus exposure and HLA in healthy donors. This CDR3 is built from 15 residues. The V end lost 5 bases, the J end lost 0 bases, and 11 bases lay between the germline ends. CDR1 is ENHRY, CDR2 SYGVKD, per germline. Whole-study findings and limits: Upon later analysis, HLA-associated TCR beta chains proved more clonally expanded than other, equally common chains.

The sample comprised PBMCs. This TCR was recovered from a woman aged 40 to 55 in good health and CMV-seropositive. The rearrangement links TRBV10-3 to TRBJ1-5, with a possible D match to TRBD1 (5 bases). For the CDR3, the DNA is TGTGCCATCAGTCAGGACGGGGGTAGCAATCAGCCCCAGCATTTT. Residues: CAISQDGGSNQPQHF.